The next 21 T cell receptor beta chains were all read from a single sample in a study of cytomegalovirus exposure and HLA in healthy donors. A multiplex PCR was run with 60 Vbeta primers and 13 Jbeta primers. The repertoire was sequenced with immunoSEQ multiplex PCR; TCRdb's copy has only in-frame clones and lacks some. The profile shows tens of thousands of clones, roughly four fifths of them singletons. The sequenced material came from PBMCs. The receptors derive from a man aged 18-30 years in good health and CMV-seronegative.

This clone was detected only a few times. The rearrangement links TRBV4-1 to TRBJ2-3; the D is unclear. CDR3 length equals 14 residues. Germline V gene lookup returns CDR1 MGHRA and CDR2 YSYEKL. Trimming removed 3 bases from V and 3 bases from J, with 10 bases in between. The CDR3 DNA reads TGCGCCAGCAGCCAGGCCCTCTTAACAGATACGCAGTATTTT. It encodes CASSQALLTDTQYF.

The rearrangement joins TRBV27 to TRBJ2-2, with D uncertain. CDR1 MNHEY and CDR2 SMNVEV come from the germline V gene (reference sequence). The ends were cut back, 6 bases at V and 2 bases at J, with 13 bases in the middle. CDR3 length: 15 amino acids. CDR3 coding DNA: TGTGCCAGCAGGACCGCGGCGAGAAACACCGGGGAGCTGTTTTTT. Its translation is CASRTAARNTGELFF.

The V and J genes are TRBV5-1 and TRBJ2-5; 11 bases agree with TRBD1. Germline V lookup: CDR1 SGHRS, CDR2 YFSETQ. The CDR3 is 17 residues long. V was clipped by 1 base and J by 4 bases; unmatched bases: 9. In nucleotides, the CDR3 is TGCGCCAGCAGCTTGTTATCCTCCGGGACAGGGGGAGAGACCCAGTACTTC. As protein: CASSLLSSGTGGETQYF. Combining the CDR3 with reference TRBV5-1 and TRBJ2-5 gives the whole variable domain KAGVTQTPRYLIKTRGQQVTLSCSPISGHRSVSWYQQTPGQGLQFLFEYFSETQRNKGNFPGRFSGRQFSNSRSEMNVSTLELGDSALYLCASSLLSSGTGGETQYFGPGTRLLVL.

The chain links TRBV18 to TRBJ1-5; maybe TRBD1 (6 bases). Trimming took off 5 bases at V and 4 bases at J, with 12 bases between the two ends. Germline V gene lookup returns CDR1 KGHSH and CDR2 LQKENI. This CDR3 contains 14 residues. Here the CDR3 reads CASSLGGQNQPQHF. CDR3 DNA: TGTGCCAGCTCATTGGGGGGGCAGAATCAGCCCCAGCATTTT.

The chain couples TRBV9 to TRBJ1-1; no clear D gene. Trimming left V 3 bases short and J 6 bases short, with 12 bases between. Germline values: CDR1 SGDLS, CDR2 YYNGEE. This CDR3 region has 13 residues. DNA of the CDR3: TGTGCCAGCAGCGGACTAGCAAGGTCTGAAGCTTTCTTT. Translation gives CASSGLARSEAFF.

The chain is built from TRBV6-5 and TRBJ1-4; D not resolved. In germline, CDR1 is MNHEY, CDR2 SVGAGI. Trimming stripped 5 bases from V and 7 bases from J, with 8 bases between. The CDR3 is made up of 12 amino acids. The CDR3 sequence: CASSLLGEKLFF. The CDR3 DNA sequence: TGTGCCAGCAGTCTTCTAGGTGAAAAACTGTTTTTT.

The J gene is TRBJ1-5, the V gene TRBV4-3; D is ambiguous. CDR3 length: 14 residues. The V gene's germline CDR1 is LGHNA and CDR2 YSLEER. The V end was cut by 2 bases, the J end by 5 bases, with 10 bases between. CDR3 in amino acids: CASSQKSGHQPQHF. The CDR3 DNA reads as TGCGCCAGCAGCCAAAAAAGTGGGCATCAGCCCCAGCATTTT.

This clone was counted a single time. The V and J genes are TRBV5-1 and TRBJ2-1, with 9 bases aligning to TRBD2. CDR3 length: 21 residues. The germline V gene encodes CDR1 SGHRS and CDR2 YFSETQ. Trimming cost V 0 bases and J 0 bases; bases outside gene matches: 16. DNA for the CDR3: TGCGCCAGCAGCTTGGCCCCGGGGGGACTAGCCGACCCTAGCTCCTACAATGAGCAGTTCTTC. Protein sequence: CASSLAPGGLADPSSYNEQFF. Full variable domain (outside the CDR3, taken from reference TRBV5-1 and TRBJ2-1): KAGVTQTPRYLIKTRGQQVTLSCSPISGHRSVSWYQQTPGQGLQFLFEYFSETQRNKGNFPGRFSGRQFSNSRSEMNVSTLELGDSALYLCASSLAPGGLADPSSYNEQFFGPGTRLTVL.

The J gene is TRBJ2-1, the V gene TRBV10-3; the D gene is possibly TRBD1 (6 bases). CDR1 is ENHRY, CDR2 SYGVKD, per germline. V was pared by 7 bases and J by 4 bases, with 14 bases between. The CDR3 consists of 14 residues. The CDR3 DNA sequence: TGTGCCATCACGAAGGGGGTTATTTACAATGAGCAGTTCTTC. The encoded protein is CAITKGVIYNEQFF.

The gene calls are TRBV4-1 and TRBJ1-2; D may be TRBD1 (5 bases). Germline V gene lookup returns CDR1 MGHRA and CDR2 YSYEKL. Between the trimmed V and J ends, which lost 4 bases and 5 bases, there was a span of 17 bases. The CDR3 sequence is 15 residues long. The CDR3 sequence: CASSRRQTLDYGYTF. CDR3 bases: TGCGCCAGCAGCCGACGACAGACCCTTGATTATGGCTACACCTTC.

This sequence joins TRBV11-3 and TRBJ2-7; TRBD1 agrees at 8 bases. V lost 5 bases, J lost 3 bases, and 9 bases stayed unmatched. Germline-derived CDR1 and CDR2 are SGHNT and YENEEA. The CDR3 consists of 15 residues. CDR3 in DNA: TGTGCCAGCAGCCGAAATGGACAGGGCGGCTACGAGCAGTACTTC. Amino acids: CASSRNGQGGYEQYF.

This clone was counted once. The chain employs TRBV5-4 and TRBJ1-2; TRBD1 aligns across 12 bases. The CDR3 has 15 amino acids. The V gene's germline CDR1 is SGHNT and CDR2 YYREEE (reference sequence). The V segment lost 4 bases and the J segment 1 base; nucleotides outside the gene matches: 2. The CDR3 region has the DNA TGTGCCAGCAGCAGGGACAGGGGGCGTAACTATGGCTACACCTTC. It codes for CASSRDRGRNYGYTF.

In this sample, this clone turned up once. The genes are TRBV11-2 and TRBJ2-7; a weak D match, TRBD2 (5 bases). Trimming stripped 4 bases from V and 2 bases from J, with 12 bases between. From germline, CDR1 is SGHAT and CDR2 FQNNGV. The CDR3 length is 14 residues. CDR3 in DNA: TGTGCCAGCAGCTCACTTTCCGGGACCTACGAGCAGTACTTC. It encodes CASSSLSGTYEQYF. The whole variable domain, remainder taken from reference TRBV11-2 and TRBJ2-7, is EAGVAQSPRYKIIEKRQSVAFWCNPISGHATLYWYQQILGQGPKLLIQFQNNGVVDDSQLPKDRFSAERLKGVDSTLKIQPAKLEDSAVYLCASSSLSGTYEQYFGPGTRLTVT.

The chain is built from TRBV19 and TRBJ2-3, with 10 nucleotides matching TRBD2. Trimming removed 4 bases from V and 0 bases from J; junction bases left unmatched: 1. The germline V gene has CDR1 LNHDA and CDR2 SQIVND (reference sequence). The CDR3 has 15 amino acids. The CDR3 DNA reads TGTGCCAGTAGTACGACTAGCGGGAGCACAGATACGCAGTATTTT. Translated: CASSTTSGSTDTQYF.

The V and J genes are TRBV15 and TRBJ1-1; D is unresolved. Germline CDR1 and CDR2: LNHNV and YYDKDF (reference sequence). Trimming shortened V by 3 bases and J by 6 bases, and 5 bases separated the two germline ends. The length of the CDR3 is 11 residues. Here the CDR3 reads CATSSIAEAFF. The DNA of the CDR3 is TGTGCCACCAGCAGTATTGCTGAAGCTTTCTTT.

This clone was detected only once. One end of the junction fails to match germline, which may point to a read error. Written as DNA, the CDR3 is TGTGCCACCAGTGAGTCCGGGACAGGGGGTACCGAGCAGTACTTC. Residues: CATSESGTGGTEQYF. The rearrangement joins TRBV2 to TRBJ2-7; 11 bases align to TRBD1. Germline CDR1 SNHLY, CDR2 FYNNEI. The CDR3 spans 15 residues.

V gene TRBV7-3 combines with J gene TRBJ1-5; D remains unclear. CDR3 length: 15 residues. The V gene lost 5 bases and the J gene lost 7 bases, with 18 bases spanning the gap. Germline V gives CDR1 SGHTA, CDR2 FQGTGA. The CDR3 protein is CASSPRAGTGQPQHF. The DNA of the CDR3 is TGTGCCAGCAGCCCCCGGGCGGGAACGGGGCAGCCCCAGCATTTT.

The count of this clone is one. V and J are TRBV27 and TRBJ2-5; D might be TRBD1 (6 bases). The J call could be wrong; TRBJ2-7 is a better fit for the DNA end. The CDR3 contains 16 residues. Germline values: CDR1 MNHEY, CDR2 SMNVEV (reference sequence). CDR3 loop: CASSLSVTGYYYEQYF. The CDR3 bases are TGTGCCAGCAGTTTATCGGTGACAGGCTATTACTACGAGCAGTACTTC.

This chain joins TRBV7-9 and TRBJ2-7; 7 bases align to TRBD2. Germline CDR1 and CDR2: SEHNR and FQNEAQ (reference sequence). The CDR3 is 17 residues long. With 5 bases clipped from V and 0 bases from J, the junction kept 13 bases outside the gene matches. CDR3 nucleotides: TGTGCCAGCAGCCAAGATCTTTACGGGGGGAGCTCCTACGAGCAGTACTTC. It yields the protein CASSQDLYGGSSYEQYF.

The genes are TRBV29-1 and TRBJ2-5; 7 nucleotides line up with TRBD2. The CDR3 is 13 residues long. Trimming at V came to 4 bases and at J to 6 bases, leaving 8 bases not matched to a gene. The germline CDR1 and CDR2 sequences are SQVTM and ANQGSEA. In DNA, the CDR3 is TGCAGCGTTGGGGCTAGCGGCGGAAAGACCCAGTACTTC. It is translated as CSVGASGGKTQYF.

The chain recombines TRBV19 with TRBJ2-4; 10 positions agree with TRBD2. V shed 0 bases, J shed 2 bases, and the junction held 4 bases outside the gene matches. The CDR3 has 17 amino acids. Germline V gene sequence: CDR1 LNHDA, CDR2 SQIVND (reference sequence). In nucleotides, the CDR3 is TGTGCCAGTAGTATAGAGGCTAGCGGGGGCCCCAAAAACATTCAGTACTTC. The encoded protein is CASSIEASGGPKNIQYF.